This passage covers 15 T cell receptor beta chains from one sample sequenced in a study of ipilimumab plus nivolumab after autologous stem cell transplantation (dated by TCRdb to about 2021). The library was produced with the immunoSEQ multiplex PCR assay. TCRdb took over this immuneACCESS table, retaining in-frame rearrangements with V and J assigned. Such tables are incomplete; in checked studies, under half of the missing clones stem from an unresolved V gene, and the remainder is unexplained. Across this sample there are tens of thousands of clones, with roughly 74% seen only once. Around 25% of the sample rests with the top ten. The specimen was PBMCs, collected in a trial of ipilimumab plus nivolumab as post-transplant consolidation. These receptors came from a male donor with diffuse large B-cell lymphoma.

In its sample, this clone was seen a few times. CDR3 loop: CASGLEVDYGYTF. CDR3 nucleotide sequence: TGCGCCAGTGGTCTTGAGGTCGACTATGGCTACACCTTC. This chain connects TRBV5-1 to TRBJ1-2, with D unclear. This CDR3 region has 13 residues. Germline CDR1 is SGHRS and CDR2 is YFSETQ. Trimming left V 8 bases short and J 3 bases short, with 14 bases between.

The V call is TRBV13, the J call TRBJ2-7; D call uncertain. The CDR3 has 13 amino acids. From germline, CDR1 is PRHDT and CDR2 FYEKMQ (reference sequence). Deletions cut 2 bases from V and 2 bases from J, with 7 bases between. The CDR3 region has the DNA TGTGCCAGCAGCTTAACGGTCCCCTACGAGCAGTACTTC. It encodes CASSLTVPYEQYF.

This sequence joins TRBV2 and TRBJ2-5, with D maybe TRBD2 (5 bases). The V gene lost 4 bases and the J gene lost 1 base, with 7 bases spanning the gap. This CDR3 has 13 residues. Germline V CDR1 and CDR2: SNHLY, FYNNEI. The CDR3 sequence: CASSARAQETQYF. CDR3 DNA sequence: TGTGCCAGCAGTGCGCGGGCCCAAGAGACCCAGTACTTC.

This chain joins TRBV5-1 and TRBJ2-3, with D tentatively TRBD1 or TRBD2 (5 bases each). CDR1 is SGHRS, CDR2 YFSETQ, per germline. CDR3 length: 16 residues. V lost 6 bases to trimming and J lost 0 bases, with 17 bases between them. The CDR3 DNA follows: TGCGCCAGCAACCTAGGGACGCAAATAAGCACAGATACGCAGTATTTT. It specifies CASNLGTQISTDTQYF.

The chain's CDR3 is CASSLQGPSGETQYF. CDR3 coding DNA: TGTGCCAGCAGCTTGCAGGGACCGAGCGGGGAGACCCAGTACTTC. The genes are TRBV5-4 and TRBJ2-5, with a possible D match to TRBD2 (6 bases). Germline CDR1 and CDR2: SGHNT and YYREEE (reference sequence). The CDR3 spans 15 residues. Between the trimmed V and J ends, which lost 1 base and 5 bases, there was a span of 15 bases.

This chain links TRBV6-5 with TRBJ2-2; maybe TRBD2 (6 bases). Deletions cut 7 bases from V and 6 bases from J, with 15 bases between. This CDR3 comprises 14 residues. Germline V gene data show CDR1 as MNHEY and CDR2 as SVGAGI. CDR3 nucleotides: TGTGCCAGCAACCGCCTCGGGGGACCCGGGGAGCTGTTTTTT. Translated: CASNRLGGPGELFF.

This clone was counted a single time. V and J are TRBV27 and TRBJ1-2; D is unclear. Germline CDR1 is MNHEY and CDR2 is SMNVEV (reference sequence). The CDR3 contains 12 residues. The V end was cut by 6 bases, the J end by 2 bases, with 7 bases between. The CDR3 DNA is TGTGCCAGCAGCGTAACCAACTATGGCTACACCTTC. This codes for CASSVTNYGYTF.

V usage is TRBV11-3 and J usage is TRBJ2-7; tentative D call: TRBD2 (5 bases). The CDR3 is made up of 15 amino acids. V was cut by 3 bases and J by 4 bases, with 16 bases left in between. Germline V lookup: CDR1 SGHNT, CDR2 YENEEA. The CDR3 loop is CASSFSLTGDYEQYF. The CDR3 region has the DNA TGTGCCAGCAGCTTCAGCTTAACCGGGGATTACGAGCAGTACTTC.

The chain links TRBV18 to TRBJ1-2; possibly TRBD1 for D (5 bases). The V end was cut by 3 bases, the J end by 6 bases, with 11 bases between. The CDR3 consists of 13 residues. The germline V gene has CDR1 KGHSH and CDR2 LQKENI. CDR3 DNA: TGTGCCAGCTCACCGGGGCGCGGTGATGGCTACACCTTC. It specifies CASSPGRGDGYTF.

DNA of the CDR3: TGTGCCAGCACCAGACTAGCCTTCCCGGATACGCAGTATTTT. Translating gives CASTRLAFPDTQYF. The rearrangement joins TRBV6-6 to TRBJ2-3; 7 bases match TRBD2. CDR1 is MNHNY and CDR2 is SVGAGI in the germline V gene (reference sequence). CDR3 size: 14 residues. Trimming at V came to 7 bases and at J to 6 bases, leaving 10 bases not matched to a gene.

The genes are TRBV4-1 and TRBJ1-3; possible D gene TRBD1, 6 bases. CDR1 MGHRA and CDR2 YSYEKL come from the germline V gene. The CDR3 consists of 17 residues. V lost 2 bases and J 4 bases, leaving 18 bases between the germline ends. CDR3 nucleotides: TGCGCCAGCAGCCAACTATTGGGGGGCAGGGTGGGAAACACCATATATTTT. Its translation: CASSQLLGGRVGNTIYF.

The rearrangement joins TRBV28 to TRBJ2-5, with D unresolved. The DNA end is a closer match to TRBJ2-7, so the J assignment may be wrong. Germline V CDR1 and CDR2: MDHEN, SYDVKM. The CDR3 sequence is 14 residues long. The CDR3 is CASKRTDGSYEQYF. CDR3 DNA sequence: TGTGCCAGCAAGCGAACGGACGGCTCCTACGAGCAGTACTTC.

This clone has just a few counts. V and J are TRBV27 and TRBJ2-3, with 15 bases matching TRBD2. The length of the CDR3 is 15 residues. Germline V gene data show CDR1 as MNHEY and CDR2 as SMNVEV (reference sequence). V dropped 7 bases and J dropped 8; count of bases not matched to a gene: 7. CDR3 in amino acids: CASTAPGLAGGTQYF. The CDR3 region has the DNA TGTGCCAGCACTGCCCCGGGACTAGCGGGAGGTACGCAGTATTTT.

V usage is TRBV5-6 and J usage is TRBJ2-5, with TRBD2 identical over 10 bases. The V and J ends lost 3 bases and 4 bases, in that order; junction bases with no gene match: 9. The CDR3 contains 16 residues. Germline-derived CDR1 and CDR2 are SGHDT and YYEEEE. In DNA form, the CDR3 reads TGTGCCAGCAGCTGGTCGACTAGCGGGTGGTCAGAGACCCAGTACTTC. This codes for CASSWSTSGWSETQYF.

This clone is deemed medium-sized. V is TRBV6-1 and J is TRBJ1-4; 8 positions match TRBD1. Losses at the gene ends were 10 bases for V and 3 bases for J; bases not matched to a gene: 7. Germline V gene data show CDR1 as MNHNS and CDR2 as SASEGT. This CDR3 spans 14 amino acids. The CDR3 region has the DNA TGTGCCACGGGACAGGCCGGATCTAATGAAAAACTGTTTTTT. Its translation: CATGQAGSNEKLFF.